The rows below give T cell receptor beta chains drawn from one sample of a study of glioma-infiltrating T cells after dendritic cell vaccination. Repertoires were generated with immunoSEQ multiplex PCR, while TCRdb's copy carries only in-frame clones and drops some. The sample has around 97,000 clones; roughly 81% are singletons. The starting material was blood, obtained before dendritic cell vaccination. The receptors originated from a human donor with glioblastoma. The conserved cysteine and the conserved F or W are not part of the CDR3 here. The order of the fields is V gene, CDR3 protein.

V gene: TRBV2; CDR3 protein: ASLGVYEQY
V gene: TRBV18; CDR3 protein: ASSRGNGDEKLF
V gene: TRBV5-1; CDR3 protein: ASSPGGTSTDTQY
V gene: TRBV11-3; CDR3 protein: ASSSRRGEAF
V gene: TRBV30; CDR3 protein: AWITGIKDEQY
V gene: TRBV29-1; CDR3 protein: SVVGRAAF
V gene: TRBV7-9; CDR3 protein: ASSLRLNTEAF
V gene: TRBV11-2; CDR3 protein: ASSPRTGQNTQY
V gene: TRBV5-1; CDR3 protein: ASSAQGVYEKLF
V gene: TRBV6-5; CDR3 protein: ASSFTGQGDEKLF
V gene: TRBV5-1; CDR3 protein: ASSLAGGSGNTIY
V gene: TRBV2; CDR3 protein: ASNYGQDRELF
V gene: TRBV7-2; CDR3 protein: ASSSGQGGDGELF
V gene: TRBV5-1; CDR3 protein: ASSSDRGSTLQAF
V gene: TRBV7-9; CDR3 protein: ASSLEVAGNTIY
V gene: TRBV6-6; CDR3 protein: ASNTRGGRETQY
V gene: TRBV27; CDR3 protein: ASSRQGYNEQF
V gene: TRBV6-5; CDR3 protein: ASSELGGAF
V gene: TRBV7-9; CDR3 protein: ASSLGGGTGELF
V gene: TRBV28; CDR3 protein: ASSSTGGIQSGETQY
V gene: TRBV7-4; CDR3 protein: ASAGQNSPLH
V gene: TRBV5-6; CDR3 protein: ASSFMGQGYHEQY
V gene: TRBV19; CDR3 protein: ASSQDRVGGYT
V gene: TRBV2; CDR3 protein: ASTNEDQETQY
V gene: TRBV19; CDR3 protein: ASSKKDGVYGYT
V gene: TRBV11-3; CDR3 protein: ASTLRQDLTGELF
V gene: TRBV5-5; CDR3 protein: ASSSRMETQY
V gene: TRBV30; CDR3 protein: AWADGTRGYEQY
V gene: TRBV5-1; CDR3 protein: ASSLGTGVWEQY
V gene: TRBV2; CDR3 protein: ASSEVPQGAVYYGYT
V gene: TRBV4-1; CDR3 protein: ASSPGPGLATSLSSYNEQF
V gene: TRBV4-1; CDR3 protein: ASSQSERGRTQY
V gene: TRBV19; CDR3 protein: ASSDSPYGYT
V gene: TRBV7-2; CDR3 protein: ASGRTRTYEQY
V gene: TRBV4-1; CDR3 protein: ASSHGGGPGSGNTIY
V gene: TRBV10-1; CDR3 protein: ASRRQLYEQY
V gene: TRBV11-2; CDR3 protein: ASSPGDTGELF
V gene: TRBV19; CDR3 protein: ASSQNRNTEAF
V gene: TRBV10-3; CDR3 protein: AIRRTSGGADTQY
V gene: TRBV7-7; CDR3 protein: ASSRGTGDEKLF
V gene: TRBV30; CDR3 protein: AWKPLARELF
V gene: TRBV28; CDR3 protein: ASSSIQTGDEQY
V gene: TRBV6-1; CDR3 protein: ASSSGQVNEKLF
V gene: TRBV5-4; CDR3 protein: ASSPGGRYEQY
V gene: TRBV14; CDR3 protein: ASSHGTSGPDTQY
V gene: TRBV2; CDR3 protein: ASSIQGDGYT
V gene: TRBV7-2; CDR3 protein: ASSSSGGTYEQY
V gene: TRBV19; CDR3 protein: ASSINQGVEKLF
V gene: TRBV19; CDR3 protein: ASSASGGYT
V gene: TRBV27; CDR3 protein: ASSLSEAGELF
V gene: TRBV7-8; CDR3 protein: ASSLGRTGLGIQY
V gene: TRBV7-2; CDR3 protein: ASSPASGGLYTGELF